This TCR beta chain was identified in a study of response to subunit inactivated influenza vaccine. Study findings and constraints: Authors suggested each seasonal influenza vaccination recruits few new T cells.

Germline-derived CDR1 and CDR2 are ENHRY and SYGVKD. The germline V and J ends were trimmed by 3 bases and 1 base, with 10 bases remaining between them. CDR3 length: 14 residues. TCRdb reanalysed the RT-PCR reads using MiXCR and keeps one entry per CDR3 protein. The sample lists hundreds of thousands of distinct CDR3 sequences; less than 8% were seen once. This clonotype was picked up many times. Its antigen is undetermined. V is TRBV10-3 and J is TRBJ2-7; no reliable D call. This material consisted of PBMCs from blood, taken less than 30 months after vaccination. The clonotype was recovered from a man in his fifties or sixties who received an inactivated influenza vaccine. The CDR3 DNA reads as TGTGCCATCAGTGAACCTAGAGGATCCTACGAGCAGTACTTC. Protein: CAISEPRGSYEQYF.